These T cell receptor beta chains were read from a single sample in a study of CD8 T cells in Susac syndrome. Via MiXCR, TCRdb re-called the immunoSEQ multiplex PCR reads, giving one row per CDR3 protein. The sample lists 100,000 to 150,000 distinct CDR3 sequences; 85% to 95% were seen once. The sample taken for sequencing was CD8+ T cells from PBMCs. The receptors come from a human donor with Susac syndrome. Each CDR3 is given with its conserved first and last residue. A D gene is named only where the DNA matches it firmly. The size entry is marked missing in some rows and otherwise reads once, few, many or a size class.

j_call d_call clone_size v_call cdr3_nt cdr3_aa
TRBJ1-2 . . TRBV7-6 TGTGCCAGCAGCTTAACGGAGTCCTATGGCTACACCTTC CASSLTESYGYTF
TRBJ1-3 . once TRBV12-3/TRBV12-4 TGTGCCAGCAGTTTAGTGGGAAACACCATATATTTT CASSLVGNTIYF
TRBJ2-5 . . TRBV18 TGTGCCAGCTCACCACCGGCAAAGACCCAGTACTTC CASSPPAKTQYF
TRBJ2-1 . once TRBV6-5 TGTGCCAGCAGTACGGGGGCGTACAATGAGCAGTTCTTC CASSTGAYNEQFF
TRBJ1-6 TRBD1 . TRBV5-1 TGCGCCAGCAGCTCGCGGGACAGGGATTCACCCCTCCACTTT CASSSRDRDSPLHF
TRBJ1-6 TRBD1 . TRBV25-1 TGTGCCAGCAGTGAAACGGGGACAGCAGTTTCACCCCTCCACTTT CASSETGTAVSPLHF
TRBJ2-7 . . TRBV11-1 TGTGCCAGCAGCCCCGTTCCGGGCTACGAGCAGTACTTC CASSPVPGYEQYF
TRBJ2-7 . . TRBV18 TGTGCCAGCTCACCGCGGGGCTACGAGCAGTACTTC CASSPRGYEQYF
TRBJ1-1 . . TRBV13 TGTGCCAGCAGCCTATGGGACGGTTTGAACACTGAAGCTTTCTTT CASSLWDGLNTEAFF
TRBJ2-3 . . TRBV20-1 TGCAGTGTCCACACGGTCCAGACAGATACGCAGTATTTT CSVHTVQTDTQYF
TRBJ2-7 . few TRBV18 TGTGCCAGCTCACCACAGGGACCGTACGAGCAGTACTTC CASSPQGPYEQYF
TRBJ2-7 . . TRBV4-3 TGCGCCAGCAGCCAGTGGGTAGGCTACGAGCAGTACTTC CASSQWVGYEQYF
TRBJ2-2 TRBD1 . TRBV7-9 TGTGCCAGCAGCCGGACAGGGATGGGGACCGGGGAGCTGTTTTTT CASSRTGMGTGELFF
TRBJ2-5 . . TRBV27 TGTGCCAGCAGTTTGGGAGTGAGGAAGACCCAGTACTTC CASSLGVRKTQYF
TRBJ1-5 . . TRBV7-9 TGTGCCAGCAGCTCGGAGGGCACCCAGCATTTT CASSSEGTQHF
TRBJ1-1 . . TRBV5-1 TGCGCCAGCAGCTTGGCTGGGACGGGTACTGAAGCTTTCTTT CASSLAGTGTEAFF
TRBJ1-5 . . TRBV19 TGTGCCAGTAGTAAGGGAGTCAATCAGCCCCAGCATTTT CASSKGVNQPQHF
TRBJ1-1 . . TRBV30 TGTGCCTGGAGCCCGAACCCTCAAGGAGTGGGGTATGAAGCTTTCTTT CAWSPNPQGVGYEAFF
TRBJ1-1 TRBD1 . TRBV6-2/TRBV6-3 TGTGCCAGCAGCTCCGGGACAGTGAACACTGAAGCTTTCTTT CASSSGTVNTEAFF
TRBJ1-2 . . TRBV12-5 TGTGCTAGTGGTTTGCCCGGGGCCTATAGGGGCTACACCTTC CASGLPGAYRGYTF
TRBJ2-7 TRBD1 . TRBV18 TGTGCCAGCTCAGGGACAGGGGCGCCCTACGAGCAGTACTTC CASSGTGAPYEQYF
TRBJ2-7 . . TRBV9 TGTGCCAGCAGCCCCCGTTCTGGGGCCCGCCACGAGCAGTACTTC CASSPRSGARHEQYF
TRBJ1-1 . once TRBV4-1 TGCGCCAGCAGCTACACAGAGAACACTGAAGCTTTCTTT CASSYTENTEAFF
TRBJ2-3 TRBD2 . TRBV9 TGTGCCAGCAGCGTAGATGCTAGCGGGACTAGCACAGATACGCAGTATTTT CASSVDASGTSTDTQYF
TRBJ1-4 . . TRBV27 TGTGCCAGCAGTTTGGGCGGTATACTGTTTTTT CASSLGGILFF
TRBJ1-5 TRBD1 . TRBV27 TGTGCCAGCAGCCCACAGGGGGACCAGCCCCAGCATTTT CASSPQGDQPQHF
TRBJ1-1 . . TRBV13 TGTGCCACCAGACCCAGGACGGATCTTTATTACGCTGAAGCTTTCTTT CATRPRTDLYYAEAFF
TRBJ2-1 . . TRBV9 TGTGCCAGCAGCCGATGGGGGTACAATGAGCAGTTCTTC CASSRWGYNEQFF